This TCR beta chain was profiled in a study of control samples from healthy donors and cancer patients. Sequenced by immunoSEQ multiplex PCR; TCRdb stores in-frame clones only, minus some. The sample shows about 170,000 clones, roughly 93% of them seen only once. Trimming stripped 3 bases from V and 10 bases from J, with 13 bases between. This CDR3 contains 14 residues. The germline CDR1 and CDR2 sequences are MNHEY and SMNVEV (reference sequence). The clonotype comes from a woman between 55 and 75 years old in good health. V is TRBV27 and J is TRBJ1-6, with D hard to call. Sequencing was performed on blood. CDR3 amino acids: CASSLFLSSSPLHF. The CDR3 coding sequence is TGTGCCAGCAGTTTGTTCCTCTCATCCTCACCCCTCCACTTT.